In this sample, the clone carrying this TCR beta chain turned up a few times. What it binds is not known. Germline CDR1 is MGHRA and CDR2 is YSYEKL. This CDR3 is 13 amino acids long. The V end lost 6 bases, the J end lost 0 bases, and 9 bases lay between the germline ends. Based on CD45RO/CCR7/CD25/CD127/CD95/CD27, CD4+ regulatory, stem cell-like memory, naive and central memory cells were sorted. All of the sorted populations showed purity greater than 98%. Expressed TCRB transcripts were sequenced after all isolated RNA was converted to cDNA. About 3.57 million reads were obtained on average from naive, central memory and regulatory T cell samples. Repertoires were generated with immunoSEQ multiplex PCR, while TCRdb's copy carries only in-frame clones and drops some. The sample carries 150,000 to 200,000 clones, 6.5% to 10% recorded once. These data belong to a study of beta chain features in type 1 diabetes. Study outcomes and limitations: Among patients with Type 1 diabetes, TCRB CDR3s were moderately but significantly shorter in every one of the four CD4+ subsets. The study found that naive, central memory and Treg TCRB repertoires appeared more similar in patients than in healthy donors.

The source is a woman aged 18-30 years with type 1 diabetes. This chain joins TRBV4-1 and TRBJ2-7; possible D gene TRBD1, 5 bases. Material for sequencing was central memory CD4+ T cells from blood. Here the CDR3 DNA reads TGCGCCAGCAGATTGCAGGGCTCCTACGAGCAGTACTTC. It translates to CASRLQGSYEQYF.